These T cell receptor beta chains were read from a single sample in a study of shared clonotypes between healthy human individuals. Clones were sequenced by immunoSEQ multiplex PCR, and TCRdb holds only the in-frame ones, with some missing. The table lists some 2,500,000 clones, 80% to 95% of them singletons. Input material: naive CD4+ T cells from PBMCs. All receptors come from a man aged 18 to 29 in good health. Some clones in this sample may be carry-over from other donors' samples. Each CDR3 is given with its conserved first and last residue. Fields, in order: clone size, D gene, V gene, J gene, CDR3 DNA, CDR3 protein. A D gene is named only where the DNA matches it firmly. Clone size, where shown, is once, few, many, or a class for clones that have expanded.

NA	NA	TRBV28	TRBJ1-1	TGTGCCACTGAAGGGGGGCGGACTGAAGCTTTCTTT	CATEGGRTEAFF
NA	NA	TRBV28	TRBJ2-1	TGTGCCAGCAGTTTACAGGGCGATGAGCAGTTCTTC	CASSLQGDEQFF
NA	TRBD2	TRBV13	TRBJ2-5	TGTGCCAGCAGCTTCGGCGGGGGGGAGACCCAGTACTTC	CASSFGGGETQYF
NA	NA	TRBV5-4	TRBJ2-7	TGTGCCAGCAGCCCTCAGGGGATGGTCTACGAGCAGTACTTC	CASSPQGMVYEQYF
NA	TRBD1	TRBV11-2	TRBJ1-2	TGTGCCAGCAGCCCCCACGGGACAGGGAACTATGGCTACACCTTC	CASSPHGTGNYGYTF
once	TRBD1	TRBV29-1	TRBJ1-1	TGCAGCGTAACCAAACAGGGGGCGGGCACTGAAGCTTTCTTT	CSVTKQGAGTEAFF
NA	NA	TRBV7-3	TRBJ2-2	TGTGCCAGCAGCCCTGCAGGGGTGAGCGGGGAGCTGTTTTTT	CASSPAGVSGELFF
NA	TRBD2	TRBV6-1	TRBJ2-7	TGTGCCACCCAAGAGCGGGGGAGCTCCTACGAGCAGTACTTC	CATQERGSSYEQYF
NA	NA	TRBV5-1	TRBJ2-5	TGCGCCAGCAGCTTACGAAGTGTCGAAGAGACCCAGTACTTC	CASSLRSVEETQYF
NA	NA	TRBV7-2	TRBJ2-2	TGTGCCAGCAGCCCGGAGGCCGGTTTCGAGCTGTTTTTT	CASSPEAGFELFF
NA	TRBD2	TRBV29-1	TRBJ2-5	TGCAGCGTTGATGGGATAGCGGGAGGCAGACAAGAGACCCAGTACTTC	CSVDGIAGGRQETQYF
NA	NA	TRBV7-6	TRBJ1-5	TGTGCCAGCAGCGCCACAACTAATAGCAATCAGCCCCAGCATTTT	CASSATTNSNQPQHF
NA	TRBD1	TRBV6-5	TRBJ2-7	TGTGCCAGCAGTCGTTCCGGGACAGGGAATTACGAGCAGTACTTC	CASSRSGTGNYEQYF
NA	TRBD2	TRBV10-2	TRBJ2-3	TGCGCCAGCAGCGCTTTAGCGGGAGGGGGCACAGATACGCAGTATTTT	CASSALAGGGTDTQYF
NA	NA	TRBV28	TRBJ2-3	TGTGCCAGCAGCGCCGCCGGGTTTGTTACGCAGTATTTT	CASSAAGFVTQYF
once	NA	TRBV28	TRBJ1-4	TGTGCCAGCAGTCCCCAGGGTCCTGGTGATGAAAAACTGTTTTTT	CASSPQGPGDEKLFF
NA	NA	TRBV27	TRBJ1-4	TGTGCCAGCGGGCCCTCGGGTGGACGTCATGAAAAACTGTTTTTT	CASGPSGGRHEKLFF
few	NA	TRBV11-3	TRBJ2-3	TGTGCCAGCAGCTTAAGGGGCGACACAGATACGCAGTATTTT	CASSLRGDTDTQYF
once	NA	TRBV5-1	TRBJ2-2	TGCGCCAGCAGCTTGAGGGCAGACACCGGGGAGCTGTTTTTT	CASSLRADTGELFF
NA	TRBD2	TRBV29-1	TRBJ2-1	TGCAGCGTTGTGGGCGGGAGCTCCTACAATGAGCAGTTCTTC	CSVVGGSSYNEQFF
NA	NA	TRBV7-8	TRBJ1-2	TGTGCCAGCAGCCCCCAGACAGTAAACTATGGCTACACCTTC	CASSPQTVNYGYTF
NA	NA	TRBV28	TRBJ1-1	TGTGCCAGCAGCCTAATTAACACTGAAGCTTTCTTT	CASSLINTEAFF
NA	TRBD1	TRBV5-1	TRBJ2-5	TGCGCCAGCAGCCCCAATGGACAGGGGGAGACCCAGTACTTC	CASSPNGQGETQYF
NA	NA	TRBV11-2	TRBJ2-7	TGTGCCAGCAGCTTAGACCGGACAGAAGTCTACGAGCAGTACTTC	CASSLDRTEVYEQYF
NA	NA	TRBV19	TRBJ1-5	TGTGCCAGTAGTGAGGGGCGTCAGCCCCAGCATTTT	CASSEGRQPQHF
once	NA	TRBV5-1	TRBJ1-1	TGCGCCAGCAGCCCGGGGGGGCTGAACACTGAAGCTTTCTTT	CASSPGGLNTEAFF
NA	NA	TRBV7-9	TRBJ2-7	TGTGCCAGCAGCAAAGACAGGCCTAGCGGCCCCCCGGAGCAGTACTTC	CASSKDRPSGPPEQYF
NA	NA	TRBV5-1	TRBJ2-7	TGCGCCAGCAGGATCTCTAGCGAGTTCTACGAGCAGTACTTC	CASRISSEFYEQYF
NA	NA	TRBV6-5	TRBJ1-3	TGTGCCAGCAGTTACTCGGGGAGGGCTCCTGGAAACACCATATATTTT	CASSYSGRAPGNTIYF
NA	TRBD2	TRBV9	TRBJ2-1	TGTGCCAGCAGCGGCAGGACTAGCGGGAGTCCCTACAATGAGCAGTTCTTC	CASSGRTSGSPYNEQFF
NA	NA	TRBV9	TRBJ2-1	TGTGCCAGCAGCGTGGCACCCCGCGAGCATGAGCAGTTCTTC	CASSVAPREHEQFF
NA	NA	TRBV29-1	TRBJ1-1	TGCAGCGCCTCGACGGCGAACACTGAAGCTTTCTTT	CSASTANTEAFF
NA	NA	TRBV18	TRBJ2-7	TGTGCCAGCTCACCGGGACATCTCTACGAGCAGTACTTC	CASSPGHLYEQYF
once	NA	TRBV2	TRBJ1-1	TGTGCCAGCCTCACGACAGGGAACACTGAAGCTTTCTTT	CASLTTGNTEAFF
NA	NA	TRBV11-2	TRBJ1-1	TGTGCCAGCAGCTCTACTCAAACGGGTACTGAAGCTTTCTTT	CASSSTQTGTEAFF
once	NA	TRBV7-2	TRBJ1-1	TGTGCCAGCAGCGGCCAAGGGAGGACTGAAGCTTTCTTT	CASSGQGRTEAFF
once	NA	TRBV27	TRBJ1-5	TGTGCCAGCAGCGAAGCGGGGAAGGGCAATCAGCCCCAGCATTTT	CASSEAGKGNQPQHF
NA	NA	TRBV5-5	TRBJ2-7	TGTGCCAGCAGCCGCAGGGAAAATGGATACGAGCAGTACTTC	CASSRRENGYEQYF
NA	TRBD1	TRBV4-1	TRBJ1-6	TGCGCCAGCAGCCTACATCCCCCCGACAGGGATTATAATTCACCCCTCCACTTT	CASSLHPPDRDYNSPLHF
NA	TRBD2	TRBV2	TRBJ2-1	TGTGCCAGCAGAACCGGCGGTAGCGGGAGAACCCCGTTCTTC	CASRTGGSGRTPFF
NA	NA	TRBV7-9	TRBJ2-2	TGTGCCAGCAGCCCCCGATCTCCACAGGGCGGCACCGGGGAGCTGTTTTTT	CASSPRSPQGGTGELFF
NA	TRBD2	TRBV7-2	TRBJ2-1	TGTGCCAGCAGCCCCGGACTAGCGGGAGGGTTGACCTACAATGAGCAGTTCTTC	CASSPGLAGGLTYNEQFF
NA	TRBD2	TRBV4-2	TRBJ2-3	TGTGCCAGCAGCGCCCTAGCGGGCGTACAAGATACGCAGTATTTT	CASSALAGVQDTQYF